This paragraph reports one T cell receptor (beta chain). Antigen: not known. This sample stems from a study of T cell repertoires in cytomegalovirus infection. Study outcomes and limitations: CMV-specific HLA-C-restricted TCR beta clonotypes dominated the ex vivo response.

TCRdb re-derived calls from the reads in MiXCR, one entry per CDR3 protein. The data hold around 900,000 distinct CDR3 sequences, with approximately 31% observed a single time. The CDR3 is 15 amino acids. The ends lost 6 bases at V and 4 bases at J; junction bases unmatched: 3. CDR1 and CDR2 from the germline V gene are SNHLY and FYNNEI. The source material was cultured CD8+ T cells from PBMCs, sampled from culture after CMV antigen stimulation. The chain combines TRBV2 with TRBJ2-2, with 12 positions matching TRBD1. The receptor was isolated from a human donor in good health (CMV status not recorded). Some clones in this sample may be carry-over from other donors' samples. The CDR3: CASSGTGGITGELFF. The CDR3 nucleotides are TGTGCCAGCAGCGGGACAGGGGGCATCACCGGGGAGCTGTTTTTT.